These 16 T cell receptor beta chains were sequenced from one sample in a study of beta chain features in type 1 diabetes. Whole-study findings and limits: Within each of all four CD4+ subsets, Type 1 diabetes patients had TCRB CDR3s that were moderately but significantly shorter.

Expressed TCRB transcripts were sequenced after all isolated RNA was converted to cDNA. Method: immunoSEQ multiplex PCR; TCRdb's copy keeps in-frame clones and lacks some. The table lists some 350,000 clones, over 8.5% of them singletons. These receptors lack a known antigen. Specimen: central memory CD4+ T cells from blood. The source of these receptors is a man aged 25-45 years with type 1 diabetes.

This clone was recorded many times. The chain combines TRBV28 with TRBJ1-2, with TRBD1 matching over 9 bases. Trimming cost V 4 bases and J 5 bases; bases outside gene matches: 5. Looked up from germline, CDR1 is MDHEN and CDR2 is SYDVKM. CDR3 length: 14 residues. CDR3 residues: CASSYPGQGYGYTF. CDR3 sequence (DNA): TGTGCCAGCAGTTATCCGGGACAGGGATATGGCTACACCTTC.

This clone was picked up many times. The chain is built from TRBV27 and TRBJ2-7; TRBD1 is a possible D gene (7 bases). CDR1 MNHEY and CDR2 SMNVEV come from the germline V gene (reference sequence). The germline V and J ends were trimmed by 3 bases and 4 bases, with 16 bases remaining between them. The CDR3 totals 15 residues. The CDR3 sequence is CASSFDPQGRYEQYF. Written as DNA, the CDR3 is TGTGCCAGCAGTTTTGACCCACAGGGGAGGTACGAGCAGTACTTC.

This clone was counted between two and nine times. CDR3 bases: TGCGCCAGCAGCCAAGACCAGATCCATAGCAATCAGCCCCAGCATTTT. Translation gives CASSQDQIHSNQPQHF. The rearrangement links TRBV4-1 to TRBJ1-5; D is ambiguous. CDR1 MGHRA and CDR2 YSYEKL come from the germline V gene. Trimming stripped 0 bases from V and 0 bases from J, with 9 bases between. This CDR3 comprises 16 residues.

The rearrangement joins TRBV5-1 to TRBJ2-7, with 8 nucleotides matching TRBD1. The CDR3 spans 15 residues. Germline CDR1 reads SGHRS; CDR2 reads YFSETQ. The V segment lost 4 bases and the J segment 3 bases; nucleotides outside the gene matches: 9. Here the CDR3 DNA reads TGCGCCAGCAGCCAAGGGGCAGGGGGCGTCTACGAGCAGTACTTC. This sequence encodes CASSQGAGGVYEQYF.

This clone was seen repeatedly, ten times or more. The chain combines TRBV18 with TRBJ1-1; D is undetermined. V gave up 6 bases and J gave up 1 base, with 9 bases separating them. CDR1 and CDR2 from the germline V gene are KGHSH and LQKENI. There are 13 residues in the CDR3. In DNA, the CDR3 is TGTGCCAGCTCTTATGGGAAGAACACTGAAGCTTTCTTT. Translation gives CASSYGKNTEAFF.

This clone was detected many times. The chain couples TRBV18 to TRBJ2-1; a possible D gene is TRBD2 (7 bases). Germline assignment: CDR1 KGHSH and CDR2 LQKENI. This CDR3 spans 16 amino acids. Trimming shortened V by 3 bases and J by 2 bases, and 14 bases separated the two germline ends. In DNA, the CDR3 is TGTGCCAGCTCACCCACCGGCGGGGGCCCCTACAATGAGCAGTTCTTC. It is translated as CASSPTGGGPYNEQFF.

The table lists this clone with a few counts. A junction boundary mismatches the germline segment, possibly from a read error. This chain connects TRBV7-2 to TRBJ2-7; 11 bases map to TRBD2. The CDR3 extends over 13 amino acids. Per the germline V gene, CDR1 is SGHTA and CDR2 is FQGNSA. The CDR3 protein is CASSPIPTSGADF. CDR3 nucleotide sequence: TGTGCCAGCAGCCCGATACCGACTAGCGGGGCCGACTTC.

This clone was found a few times. The rearrangement links TRBV14 to TRBJ2-5, with D perhaps TRBD1 or TRBD2 (5 bases each). The CDR3 runs to 15 residues. In germline, CDR1 is SGHDN, CDR2 FVKESK. Trimming pared 1 base from V and 0 bases from J, leaving 9 bases between. This chain's CDR3 is CASSQGGRDQETQYF. CDR3 nucleotides: TGTGCCAGCAGCCAAGGGGGACGGGACCAAGAGACCCAGTACTTC. The full variable domain, with the rest looked up from reference TRBV14 and TRBJ2-5, is EAGVTQFPSHSVIEKGQTVTLRCDPISGHDNLYWYRRVMGKEIKFLLHFVKESKQDESGMPNNRFLAERTGGTYSTLKVQPAELEDSGVYFCASSQGGRDQETQYFGPGTRLLVL.

The sample holds a few counts of this clone. This chain connects TRBV28 to TRBJ1-1, with TRBD1 matching 7 bases. V dropped 2 bases and J dropped 12; count of bases not matched to a gene: 6. CDR1 and CDR2 (germline): MDHEN, SYDVKM. The CDR3 is 12 amino acids. This CDR3 reads CASSLPETGTFF. In DNA form, the CDR3 reads TGTGCCAGCAGTTTACCCGAGACAGGGACTTTCTTT.

This chain connects TRBV10-2 to TRBJ1-5, with D maybe TRBD1 (5 bases). The V gene's germline CDR1 is WSHSY and CDR2 SAAADI. This CDR3 spans 14 amino acids. V was shortened by 3 bases and J by 5 bases, with 11 bases between the two germline ends. The CDR3: CASSDRGSYQPQHF. The CDR3 DNA follows: TGCGCCAGCAGTGATCGGGGGAGCTATCAGCCCCAGCATTTT.

The chain employs TRBV5-1 and TRBJ2-2; tentatively, D is TRBD1 or TRBD2 (6 bases each). The V end lost 4 bases, the J end lost 5 bases, and 15 bases lay between the germline ends. The CDR3 covers 15 residues. Germline-derived CDR1 and CDR2 are SGHRS and YFSETQ. DNA of the CDR3: TGCGCCAGCAGCCCCGGGGGCCTTTGGACCGGGGAGCTGTTTTTT. This sequence encodes CASSPGGLWTGELFF. Filled out from reference TRBV5-1 and TRBJ2-2, the complete variable domain reads KAGVTQTPRYLIKTRGQQVTLSCSPISGHRSVSWYQQTPGQGLQFLFEYFSETQRNKGNFPGRFSGRQFSNSRSEMNVSTLELGDSALYLCASSPGGLWTGELFFGEGSRLTVL.

The chain couples TRBV7-9 to TRBJ2-3; D perhaps matches TRBD2 (5 bases). The CDR3 has 14 residues. Germline V lookup: CDR1 SEHNR, CDR2 FQNEAQ (reference sequence). V was shortened by 5 bases and J by 2 bases, with 11 bases between the two germline ends. For the CDR3, the DNA is TGTGCCAGCAGCGAGCGGACGTCCACAGATACGCAGTATTTT. This encodes CASSERTSTDTQYF.

As for this clone: Other DNA sequences within the sample encode an identical CDR3. This chain connects TRBV7-2 to TRBJ1-1, with 7 bases lining up with TRBD1. Germline V CDR1 and CDR2: SGHTA, FQGNSA. This CDR3 comprises 13 residues. With 5 bases clipped from V and 3 bases from J, the junction kept 3 bases outside the gene matches. CDR3 protein: CASSLQGDTEAFF. CDR3 DNA: TGTGCCAGCAGCCTTCAGGGGGACACTGAAGCTTTCTTT.

The chain has TRBV27 and TRBJ2-5; D remains ambiguous. The DNA end is more similar to TRBJ2-7, so the J call may be wrong. CDR1 MNHEY and CDR2 SMNVEV come from the germline V gene (reference sequence). The CDR3 is 9 residues long. CDR3 loop: CASSYEQYF. The CDR3, as DNA: TGTGCCAGCTCCTACGAGCAGTACTTC.

This clone was seen a handful of times. The chain links TRBV5-1 to TRBJ2-3; 11 nucleotides line up with TRBD2. The germline CDR1 and CDR2 sequences are SGHRS and YFSETQ. The CDR3 extends over 16 amino acids. V shed 2 bases, J shed 1 base, and the junction held 3 bases outside the gene matches. CDR3 DNA sequence: TGCGCCAGCAGCTTAGGACTAGCGGGTCGCACAGATACGCAGTATTTT. It codes for CASSLGLAGRTDTQYF.

This clone has only a few counts. The rearrangement joins TRBV25-1 to TRBJ1-3, with 7 bases identical to TRBD1. Per the germline V gene, CDR1 is MGHDK and CDR2 is SYGVNS. The V and J ends lost 8 bases and 0 bases, in that order; junction bases with no gene match: 13. The CDR3 totals 17 residues. The CDR3 protein is CASRRGGRDSSGNTIYF. As DNA, the CDR3 is TGTGCCAGCCGCAGAGGGGGCAGAGACTCCTCTGGAAACACCATATATTTT.